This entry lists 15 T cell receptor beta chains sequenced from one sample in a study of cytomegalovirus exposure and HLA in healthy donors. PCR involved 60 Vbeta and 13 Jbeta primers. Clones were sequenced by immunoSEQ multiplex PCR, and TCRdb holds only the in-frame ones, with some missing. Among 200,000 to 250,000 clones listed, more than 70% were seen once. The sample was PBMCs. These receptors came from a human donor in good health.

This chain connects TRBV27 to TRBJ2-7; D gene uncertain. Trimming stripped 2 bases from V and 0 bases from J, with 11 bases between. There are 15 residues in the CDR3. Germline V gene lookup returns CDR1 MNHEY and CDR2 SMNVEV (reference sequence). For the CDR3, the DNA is TGTGCCAGCAGTTTACAGGCAGATAGCTCCTACGAGCAGTACTTC. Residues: CASSLQADSSYEQYF.

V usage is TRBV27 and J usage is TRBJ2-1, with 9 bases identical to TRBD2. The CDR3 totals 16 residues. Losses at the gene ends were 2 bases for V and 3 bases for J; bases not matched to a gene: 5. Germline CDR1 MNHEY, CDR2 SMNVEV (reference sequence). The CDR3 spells CASSLNSGSLYNEQFF. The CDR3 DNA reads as TGTGCCAGCAGTTTAAATAGCGGGAGTCTCTACAATGAGCAGTTCTTC.

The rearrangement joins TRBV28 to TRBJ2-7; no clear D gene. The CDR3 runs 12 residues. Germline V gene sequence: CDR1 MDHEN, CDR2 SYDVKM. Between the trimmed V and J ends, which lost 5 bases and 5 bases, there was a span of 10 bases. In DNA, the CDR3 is TGTGCCAGCAGTGATCGAGGCCACGAGCAGTACTTC. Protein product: CASSDRGHEQYF.

The CDR3 loop reads CASSLAASGRLADTQYF. The CDR3 DNA is TGCGCCAGCAGCTTGGCGGCTAGCGGGAGACTAGCAGATACGCAGTATTTT. The chain combines TRBV5-1 with TRBJ2-3; TRBD2 agrees at 10 bases. The CDR3 is 17 residues long. Germline V gene sequence: CDR1 SGHRS, CDR2 YFSETQ. Unmatched junction bases numbered 8, after V lost 0 bases and J lost 4 bases.

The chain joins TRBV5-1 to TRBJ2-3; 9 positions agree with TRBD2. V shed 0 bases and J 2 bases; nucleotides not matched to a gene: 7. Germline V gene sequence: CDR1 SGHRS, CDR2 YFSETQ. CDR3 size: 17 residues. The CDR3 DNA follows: TGCGCCAGCAGCTTGGCGGCAGCGGGAGGTCACACAGATACGCAGTATTTT. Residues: CASSLAAAGGHTDTQYF.

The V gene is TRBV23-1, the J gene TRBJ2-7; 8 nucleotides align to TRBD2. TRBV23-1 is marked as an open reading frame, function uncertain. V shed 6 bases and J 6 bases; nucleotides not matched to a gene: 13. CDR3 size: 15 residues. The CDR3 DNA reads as TGCGCCAGCAGGCTCCGGGGGGGTTTTCCTCCCGAGCAGTACTTC. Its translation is CASRLRGGFPPEQYF.

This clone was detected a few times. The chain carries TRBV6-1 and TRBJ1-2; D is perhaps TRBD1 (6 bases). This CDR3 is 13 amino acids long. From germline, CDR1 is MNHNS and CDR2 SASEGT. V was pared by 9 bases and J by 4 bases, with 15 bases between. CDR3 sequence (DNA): TGTGCCAGTGCAAACAGGGACGCCTATGGCTACACCTTC. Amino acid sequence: CASANRDAYGYTF.

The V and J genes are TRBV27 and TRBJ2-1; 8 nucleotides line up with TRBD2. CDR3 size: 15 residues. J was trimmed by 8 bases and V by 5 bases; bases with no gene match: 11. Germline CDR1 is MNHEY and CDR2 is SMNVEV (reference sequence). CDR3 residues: CASSAGGRPVDEQFF. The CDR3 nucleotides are TGTGCCAGCAGTGCAGGCGGGAGGCCCGTGGATGAGCAGTTCTTC.

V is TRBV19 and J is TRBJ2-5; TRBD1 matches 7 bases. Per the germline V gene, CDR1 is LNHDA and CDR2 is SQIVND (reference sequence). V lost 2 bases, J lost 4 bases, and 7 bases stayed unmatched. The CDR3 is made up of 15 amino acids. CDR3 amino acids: CASSIMRGGGETQYF. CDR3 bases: TGTGCCAGTAGTATAATGAGAGGGGGCGGAGAGACCCAGTACTTC. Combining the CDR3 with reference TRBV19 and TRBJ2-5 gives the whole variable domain DGGITQSPKYLFRKEGQNVTLSCEQNLNHDAMYWYRQDPGQGLRLIYYSQIVNDFQKGDIAEGYSVSREKKESFPLTVTSAQKNPTAFYLCASSIMRGGGETQYFGPGTRLLVL.

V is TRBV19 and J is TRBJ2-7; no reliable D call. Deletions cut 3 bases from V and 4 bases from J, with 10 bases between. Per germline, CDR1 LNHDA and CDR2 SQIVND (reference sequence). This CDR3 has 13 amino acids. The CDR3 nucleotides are TGTGCCAGTAGTATTACCAACTCGTACGAGCAGTACTTC. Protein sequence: CASSITNSYEQYF.

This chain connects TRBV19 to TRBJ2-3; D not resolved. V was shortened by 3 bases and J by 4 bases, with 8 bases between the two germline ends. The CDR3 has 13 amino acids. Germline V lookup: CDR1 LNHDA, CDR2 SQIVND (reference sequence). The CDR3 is CASSISLSDTQYF. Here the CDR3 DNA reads TGTGCCAGTAGTATCTCACTTTCAGATACGCAGTATTTT.

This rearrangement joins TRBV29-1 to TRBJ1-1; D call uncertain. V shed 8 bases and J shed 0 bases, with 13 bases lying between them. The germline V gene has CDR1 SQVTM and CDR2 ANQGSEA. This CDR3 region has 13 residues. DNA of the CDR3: TGCAGCTTGACGACGGGAGTGAACACTGAAGCTTTCTTT. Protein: CSLTTGVNTEAFF.

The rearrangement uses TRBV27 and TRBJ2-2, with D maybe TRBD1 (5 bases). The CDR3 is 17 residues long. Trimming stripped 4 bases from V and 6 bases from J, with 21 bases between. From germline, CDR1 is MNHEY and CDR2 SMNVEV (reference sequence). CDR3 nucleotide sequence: TGTGCCAGCAGTTCGGCCAGGGTAATTAAGGGCGCCGGGGAGCTGTTTTTT. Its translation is CASSSARVIKGAGELFF.

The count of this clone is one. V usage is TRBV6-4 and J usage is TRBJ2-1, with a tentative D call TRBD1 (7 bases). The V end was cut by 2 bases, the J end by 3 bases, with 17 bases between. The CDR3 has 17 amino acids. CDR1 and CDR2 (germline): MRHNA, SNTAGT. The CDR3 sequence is CASSDPRGGTDYNEQFF. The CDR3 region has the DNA TGTGCCAGCAGTGACCCTCGAGGGGGGACAGACTACAATGAGCAGTTCTTC.

CDR3 bases: TGCGCCAGCAGTTCTCAGGGAAACTACGAGCAGTACTTC. This encodes CASSSQGNYEQYF. The rearrangement joins TRBV5-1 to TRBJ2-7, with D possibly matching TRBD1 (5 bases). Germline V lookup: CDR1 SGHRS, CDR2 YFSETQ. Trimming left V 5 bases short and J 3 bases short, with 12 bases between. The CDR3 spans 13 residues. The full variable domain, its missing parts supplied by reference TRBV5-1 and TRBJ2-7, is KAGVTQTPRYLIKTRGQQVTLSCSPISGHRSVSWYQQTPGQGLQFLFEYFSETQRNKGNFPGRFSGRQFSNSRSEMNVSTLELGDSALYLCASSSQGNYEQYFGPGTRLTVT.